One and the same sample provided the 24 T cell receptor beta chains below, sequenced in a study of shared clonotypes between healthy human individuals. Produced via immunoSEQ multiplex PCR; TCRdb's table is partial and in-frame only. The repertoire holds roughly 700,000 clones, with roughly 70% as singletons. Sequenced: memory CD4+ T cells sorted from blood. Specified subset: CD45RA-negative fraction. These receptors originate from a woman aged 25 to 39 in good health.

In the case of this clone: At the DNA level, this CDR3 is encoded by other sequences in the same sample as well. This chain uses TRBV7-8 with TRBJ2-2; 8 bases line up with TRBD1. The CDR3 has 14 amino acids. Trimming removed 5 bases from V and 4 bases from J; junction bases left unmatched: 3. Germline lookup yields CDR1 SGHVS and CDR2 FQNEAQ. The CDR3 spells CASSPQGATGELFF. In DNA, the CDR3 is TGTGCCAGCAGCCCCCAGGGGGCCACCGGGGAGCTGTTTTTT.

The sample holds a few counts of this clone. V and J are TRBV19 and TRBJ1-1; D gene ambiguous. V lost 5 bases and J lost 7, with 17 bases in between. Germline CDR1 and CDR2: LNHDA and SQIVND (reference sequence). This CDR3 comprises 14 residues. The CDR3 coding sequence is TGTGCCAGTAGTCCCCAGGCGTCGCTCGGTGAAGCTTTCTTT. Translation: CASSPQASLGEAFF.

V usage is TRBV28 and J usage is TRBJ2-3; D may be TRBD2 (5 bases). The CDR3 sequence is 13 residues long. Per the germline V gene, CDR1 is MDHEN and CDR2 is SYDVKM. The germline V and J ends were trimmed by 8 bases and 4 bases, with 13 bases remaining between them. CDR3 in amino acids: CASCLGSSDTQYF. The CDR3 bases are TGTGCCAGCTGCCTAGGGAGTTCAGATACGCAGTATTTT.

This sequence joins TRBV9 and TRBJ2-3; D ambiguous. The CDR3 runs to 15 residues. Trimming took 4 bases from V and 1 from J, leaving 13 bases between them. CDR1 and CDR2 from the germline V gene are SGDLS and YYNGEE. The CDR3 is CASSTRGDGTDTQYF. DNA of the CDR3: TGTGCCAGCAGCACGCGAGGAGATGGCACAGATACGCAGTATTTT.

The table lists this clone with a few counts. The V call is TRBV11-2, the J call TRBJ1-2; 10 nucleotides align to TRBD1. The CDR3 is 14 residues long. Germline CDR1 reads SGHAT; CDR2 reads FQNNGV. J gave up 8 bases and V 5 bases, and 8 bases lay outside the gene matches. The CDR3 DNA is TGTGCCAGCAGCGCGACAGGGGGCGCGTCCGGCTACACCTTC. Translated: CASSATGGASGYTF.

This clone showed up just a few times. V usage is TRBV4-2 and J usage is TRBJ1-5, with 8 bases matching TRBD1. CDR1 is LGHNA, CDR2 YNFKEQ, per germline. The CDR3 is 16 residues long. Trimming took 1 base from V and 2 from J; bases not matched to a gene: 4. CDR3 coding DNA: TGTGCCAGCAGCCAAGGGGACAGGAAGGGCAATCAGCCCCAGCATTTT. It is translated as CASSQGDRKGNQPQHF.

Note on this clone: Other DNA sequences of this sample code for an identical CDR3. V usage is TRBV5-4 and J usage is TRBJ2-7; 11 bases align to TRBD2. The CDR3 length is 15 residues. Germline V CDR1 and CDR2: SGHNT, YYREEE (reference sequence). Trimming at V came to 2 bases and at J to 2 bases, leaving 3 bases not matched to a gene. CDR3 nucleotide sequence: TGTGCCAGCAGCTTAGGACTAGCGGGTACCTACGAGCAGTACTTC. Encoded protein: CASSLGLAGTYEQYF.

As to this clone: This clone may be a read error of a much larger clone one base away. The rearrangement links TRBV7-6 to TRBJ2-5; no clear D gene. Trimming shortened V by 5 bases and J by 2 bases, and 3 bases separated the two germline ends. Germline CDR1 and CDR2: SGHVS and FNYEAQ. The CDR3 is made up of 11 amino acids. Here the CDR3 reads CASSAQETQYF. As DNA, the CDR3 is TGTGCCAGCAGCGCACAAGAGACCCAGTACTTC.

The chain is built from TRBV5-1 and TRBJ2-1; 12 bases line up with TRBD2. The germline V gene has CDR1 SGHRS and CDR2 YFSETQ. This CDR3 has 16 amino acids. Unmatched junction bases numbered 6, after V lost 0 bases and J lost 8 bases. This chain's CDR3 is CASSLATSGSSDEQFF. CDR3 sequence (DNA): TGCGCCAGCAGCTTGGCGACTAGCGGGAGTAGCGATGAGCAGTTCTTC.

V usage is TRBV18 and J usage is TRBJ1-3; unclear D gene. CDR1 and CDR2 (germline): KGHSH, LQKENI. V lost 2 bases and J lost 7, with 12 bases in between. The CDR3 is 14 residues long. CDR3 protein: CASSPKTGENTIYF. The CDR3 nucleotides read TGTGCCAGCTCACCAAAAACCGGAGAGAACACCATATATTTT.

The gene calls are TRBV9 and TRBJ2-3; 9 nucleotides align to TRBD2. Germline V lookup: CDR1 SGDLS, CDR2 YYNGEE. The CDR3 runs to 15 residues. The J segment lost 2 bases and the V segment lost 3 bases, leaving 4 bases of the junction unmatched. The CDR3 DNA follows: TGTGCCAGCAGCGCGAGCGGGAGGATCACAGATACGCAGTATTTT. Translation: CASSASGRITDTQYF.

The rearrangement links TRBV7-6 to TRBJ1-1; D is possibly TRBD1 (6 bases). Germline V lookup: CDR1 SGHVS, CDR2 FNYEAQ. This CDR3 is built from 18 residues. V was shortened by 0 bases and J by 6 bases, with 23 bases between the two germline ends. In nucleotides, the CDR3 is TGTGCCAGCAGCTTAGCCGAAAGTAGAACAAGGGGGTATGCTGAAGCTTTCTTT. Translation: CASSLAESRTRGYAEAFF. The full variable domain, in which reference TRBV7-6 and TRBJ1-1 provide the parts outside the CDR3, is GAGVSQSPRYKVTKRGQDVALRCDPISGHVSLYWYRQALGQGPEFLTYFNYEAQQDKSGLPNDRFSAERPEGSISTLTIQRTEQRDSAMYRCASSLAESRTRGYAEAFFGQGTRLTVV.

As regards this clone: A read error is possible here, since a much larger clone lies one base away. The J gene is TRBJ2-1, the V gene TRBV11-2; D unresolved. From germline, CDR1 is SGHAT and CDR2 FQNNGV. V was shortened by 0 bases and J by 4 bases, with 1 base between the two germline ends. The CDR3 is 12 amino acids. The CDR3 coding sequence is TGTGCCAGCAGCTTAGAGTACAATGAGCAGTTCTTC. Amino acid sequence: CASSLEYNEQFF.

The CDR3 spells CASSKGLSGYTF. CDR3 DNA sequence: TGTGCCAGCAGCAAGGGACTCTCTGGCTACACCTTC. This sequence joins TRBV7-9 and TRBJ1-2, with D maybe TRBD1 (5 bases). The CDR3 consists of 12 residues. Between the trimmed V and J ends, which lost 5 bases and 7 bases, there was a span of 11 bases. Germline assignment: CDR1 SEHNR and CDR2 FQNEAQ (reference sequence).

This chain joins TRBV10-2 and TRBJ1-1; 9 positions agree with TRBD1. The CDR3 consists of 13 residues. Germline loops: CDR1 WSHSY, CDR2 SAAADI. With V trimmed by 5 bases and J by 6 bases, 4 bases remained unmatched. This CDR3 is CASSPQGAPEAFF. The CDR3 nucleotides read TGCGCCAGCAGTCCACAGGGGGCGCCTGAAGCTTTCTTT.

This clone occurred once. The chain has TRBV6-5 and TRBJ1-1, with a possible D match to TRBD1 (5 bases). Trimming shortened V by 6 bases and J by 0 bases, and 5 bases separated the two germline ends. Germline values: CDR1 MNHEY, CDR2 SVGAGI. The CDR3 sequence is 12 residues long. This chain's CDR3 is CASRQVNTEAFF. In nucleotides, the CDR3 is TGTGCCAGCAGACAGGTGAACACTGAAGCTTTCTTT.

V is TRBV18 and J is TRBJ1-2; TRBD1 aligns across 8 bases. The CDR3 sequence is 15 residues long. CDR1 and CDR2 from the germline V gene are KGHSH and LQKENI. V lost 3 bases to trimming and J lost 3 bases; unmatched junction nucleotides: 6. CDR3 DNA sequence: TGTGCCAGCTCACCCGGACAGGGTACGGACTATGGCTACACCTTC. Translation gives CASSPGQGTDYGYTF.

This chain uses TRBV5-4 with TRBJ2-1, with D possibly matching TRBD1 (5 bases). The germline V gene encodes CDR1 SGHNT and CDR2 YYREEE (reference sequence). This CDR3 comprises 12 residues. Trimming shortened V by 4 bases and J by 4 bases, and 6 bases separated the two germline ends. CDR3 DNA: TGTGCCAGCAGCCGACAGTACAATGAGCAGTTCTTC. Its protein is CASSRQYNEQFF.

This sequence joins TRBV28 and TRBJ2-5, with D possibly TRBD1 on 5 matching bases. This CDR3 spans 14 amino acids. V lost 6 bases and J lost 1, with 12 bases in between. Germline V CDR1 and CDR2: MDHEN, SYDVKM. The CDR3 nucleotides are TGTGCCAGCAGCCAACAGGAGCCCCAAGAGACCCAGTACTTC. Translating it yields CASSQQEPQETQYF.

A single count supports this clone. One end of the junction does not line up with germline, which may come from a read error. The chain combines TRBV27 with TRBJ2-1, with 9 positions matching TRBD2. The germline V gene has CDR1 MNHEY and CDR2 SMNVEV (reference sequence). The CDR3 is 16 residues long. CDR3 in amino acids: CASNLATSGTSNEQFF. CDR3 in DNA: TGTGCCAGCAATTTAGCGACTAGCGGAACTTCCAATGAGCAGTTCTTC.

This rearrangement joins TRBV30 to TRBJ2-5, with D possibly matching TRBD1 (5 bases). The end of the DNA aligns better with TRBJ2-7, so the J call may be wrong. The germline V gene has CDR1 GTSNPN and CDR2 SVGIG (reference sequence). This CDR3 region has 13 residues. The CDR3 DNA reads as TGTGCCTGGAGGGTAACAGGTTCCTACGAGCAGTACTTC. Translating gives CAWRVTGSYEQYF.

In this sample, this clone turned up once. The V gene is TRBV29-1, the J gene TRBJ2-7; maybe TRBD2 (6 bases). V lost 4 bases and J lost 0, with 10 bases in between. Germline values: CDR1 SQVTM, CDR2 ANQGSEA. The CDR3 has 13 amino acids. CDR3 region: CSVVGGLSYEQYF. The CDR3 DNA reads TGCAGCGTTGTGGGGGGACTCTCCTACGAGCAGTACTTC.

This clone was detected only a few times. The chain couples TRBV10-3 to TRBJ2-1; TRBD2 matches at 14 bases. The length of the CDR3 is 18 residues. CDR1 is ENHRY and CDR2 is SYGVKD in the germline V gene. V lost 4 bases, J lost 1 base, and 6 bases stayed unmatched. The DNA of the CDR3 is TGTGCCATCAGTGCCGGGACTAGCGGGAGCTTGTCCTACAATGAGCAGTTCTTC. It translates to CAISAGTSGSLSYNEQFF.

V and J are TRBV27 and TRBJ1-2; TRBD1 aligns across 7 bases. V lost 5 bases, J lost 7 bases, and 13 bases stayed unmatched. Germline V gene data show CDR1 as MNHEY and CDR2 as SMNVEV (reference sequence). This CDR3 region has 15 residues. The CDR3 spells CASSRGQRSFLGYTF. The CDR3 DNA follows: TGTGCCAGCAGTAGGGGACAGCGTTCTTTCCTTGGCTACACCTTC.